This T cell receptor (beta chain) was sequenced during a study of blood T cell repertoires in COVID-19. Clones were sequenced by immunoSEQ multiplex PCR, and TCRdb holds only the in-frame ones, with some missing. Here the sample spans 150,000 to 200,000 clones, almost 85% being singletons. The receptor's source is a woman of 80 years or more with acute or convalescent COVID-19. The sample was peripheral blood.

The CDR3 bases are TGTGCCAGCTCACTCAGGCCCGGCACTGAAGCTTTCTTT. Protein: CASSLRPGTEAFF. V usage is TRBV18 and J usage is TRBJ1-1; no definite D call. Germline assignment: CDR1 KGHSH and CDR2 LQKENI. The CDR3 is made up of 13 amino acids. The germline V and J ends were trimmed by 4 bases and 4 bases, with 10 bases remaining between them.